Detailed here is one T cell receptor beta chain. Source study methods: Estimated nucleated cell counts came from reference gene primer amplification. The assay was immunoSEQ multiplex PCR, and TCRdb's table has in-frame clones only and misses some. V and J calls and clone size come straight from that table; D and trimming were deduced from the DNA. The sample includes 160,000 or so clones, approximately 91% seen only once; the top ten take 2% to 3%. This entry belongs to a study of blood T cell repertoires in COVID-19. Across the whole study: The United States, Italy and Spain provided the acute and convalescent COVID-19 samples. In each case, the material was cDNA or gDNA derived from T cells, B-cell-depleted T cells, or PBMCs.

The germline V gene has CDR1 SGHAT and CDR2 FQNNGV. Trimming took 0 bases from V and 3 from J, leaving 8 bases between them. CDR3 size: 15 residues. The rearrangement uses TRBV11-2 and TRBJ1-4; no firm D call. Sequenced material: peripheral blood. The clonotype comes from a man aged 18 to 30 with acute or convalescent COVID-19. The CDR3 sequence: CASSLDGGPNEKLFF. CDR3 DNA: TGTGCCAGCAGCTTAGACGGCGGTCCTAATGAAAAACTGTTTTTT.